The following is a TCR beta chain sequence with its context. This same CDR3 is encoded by further DNA sequences in the sample. TCRdb keeps only in-frame clones here, not all; method: immunoSEQ multiplex PCR. This table has around 63,000 clones, about 90% appearing once. This CDR3 comprises 13 residues. V was pared by 3 bases and J by 1 base, with 7 bases between. The germline CDR1 and CDR2 sequences are SQVTM and ANQGSEA. The data were taken from a study of control samples from healthy donors and cancer patients. The rearrangement links TRBV29-1 to TRBJ2-1; a possible D gene is TRBD2 (6 bases). This clonotype was sampled from a woman in her forties or fifties with head and neck cancer. Material for sequencing was PBMCs. This CDR3 is CSVDGGSYNEQFF. The CDR3 bases are TGCAGCGTTGATGGGGGGTCCTACAATGAGCAGTTCTTC.